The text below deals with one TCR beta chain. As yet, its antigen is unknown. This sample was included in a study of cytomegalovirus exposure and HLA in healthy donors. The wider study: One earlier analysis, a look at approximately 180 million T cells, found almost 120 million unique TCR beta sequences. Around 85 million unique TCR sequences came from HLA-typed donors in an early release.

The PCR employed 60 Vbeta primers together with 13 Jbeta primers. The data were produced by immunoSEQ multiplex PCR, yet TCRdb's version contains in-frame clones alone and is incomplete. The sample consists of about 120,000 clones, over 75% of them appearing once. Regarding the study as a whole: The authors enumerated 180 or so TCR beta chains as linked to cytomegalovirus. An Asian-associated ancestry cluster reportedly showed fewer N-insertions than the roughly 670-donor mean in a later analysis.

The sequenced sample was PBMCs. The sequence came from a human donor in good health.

CDR3 amino acids: CASSIAGQGSNEQFF. The CDR3 DNA sequence: TGTGCCAGTAGTATAGCCGGACAGGGGTCCAATGAGCAGTTCTTC. The chain uses TRBV19 and TRBJ2-1, with 9 bases lining up with TRBD1. The germline V gene has CDR1 LNHDA and CDR2 SQIVND (reference sequence). The CDR3 is 15 residues long. V shed 1 base and J 6 bases; nucleotides not matched to a gene: 4.